Below are 20 T cell receptor beta chains sequenced from a single sample in a study of cytomegalovirus exposure and HLA in healthy donors. A multiplex PCR was run with 60 Vbeta primers and 13 Jbeta primers. Using immunoSEQ multiplex PCR, the repertoire was profiled, and TCRdb retains in-frame clones only, with some absent. The table lists about 77,000 clones, nearly 80% of them singletons. The source material was PBMCs. The receptors come from a man aged 40-55 years in good health and CMV-seronegative.

This chain links TRBV10-2 with TRBJ2-7; 13 positions match TRBD2. CDR1 and CDR2 from the germline V gene are WSHSY and SAAADI. With 6 bases clipped from V and 3 bases from J, the junction kept 2 bases outside the gene matches. The CDR3 extends over 14 amino acids. CDR3: CASRGLAGYYEQYF. CDR3 sequence (DNA): TGCGCCAGCAGGGGACTAGCGGGATACTACGAGCAGTACTTC.

The rearrangement uses TRBV11-2 and TRBJ2-5; D might be TRBD2 (6 bases). V was clipped by 1 base and J by 4 bases, with 10 bases between them. This CDR3 region has 14 residues. The germline V gene encodes CDR1 SGHAT and CDR2 FQNNGV. As DNA, the CDR3 is TGTGCCAGCAGCTTAGTACGAGCGGGAGAGACCCAGTACTTC. Protein product: CASSLVRAGETQYF.

The gene calls are TRBV7-2 and TRBJ2-1; 8 bases are a match to TRBD1. The CDR3 consists of 17 residues. V was pared by 4 bases and J by 6 bases, with 14 bases of the junction left unmatched. Germline loops: CDR1 SGHTA, CDR2 FQGNSA. This CDR3 is CASSSGTGRGLGNEQFF. In nucleotides, the CDR3 is TGTGCCAGCAGCTCAGGGACAGGAAGGGGCTTAGGCAATGAGCAGTTCTTC. The full variable domain, with the rest looked up from reference TRBV7-2 and TRBJ2-1, is GAGVSQSPSNKVTEKGKDVELRCDPISGHTALYWYRQSLGQGLEFLIYFQGNSAPDKSGLPSDRFSAERTGGSVSTLTIQRTQQEDSAVYLCASSSGTGRGLGNEQFFGPGTRLTVL.

The rearrangement links TRBV6-5 to TRBJ2-7; D may be TRBD1 (6 bases). This CDR3 comprises 14 residues. V lost 3 bases to trimming and J lost 3 bases, with 12 bases between them. Germline lookup yields CDR1 MNHEY and CDR2 SVGAGI. DNA for the CDR3: TGTGCCAGCAGTTATGGGGACACAAACTACGAGCAGTACTTC. It translates to CASSYGDTNYEQYF.

V is TRBV7-2 and J is TRBJ2-5; maybe TRBD2 (5 bases). The last part of the DNA fits TRBJ2-7 better; the J call may be wrong. The CDR3 contains 14 residues. From germline, CDR1 is SGHTA and CDR2 FQGNSA. The CDR3 DNA reads TGTGCCAGCAGCTTAGTAGCGTGGTCCCACGAGCAGTACTTC. Amino acid sequence: CASSLVAWSHEQYF.

CDR3 protein: CASSIDGGMNTEAFF. CDR3 DNA sequence: TGTGCCAGTAGTATAGATGGCGGAATGAACACTGAAGCTTTCTTT. The chain uses TRBV19 and TRBJ1-1; D is uncertain. Germline values: CDR1 LNHDA, CDR2 SQIVND (reference sequence). Trimming shortened V by 0 bases and J by 0 bases, and 8 bases separated the two germline ends. The CDR3 loop spans 15 amino acids.

V gene TRBV28 combines with J gene TRBJ1-2, with 10 bases that match TRBD1. Germline V gene lookup returns CDR1 MDHEN and CDR2 SYDVKM. The V and J ends lost 3 bases and 5 bases, in that order; junction bases with no gene match: 9. The length of the CDR3 is 16 residues. The CDR3 here is CASSFVRDRGLYGYTF. The DNA for the CDR3 is TGTGCCAGCAGTTTTGTAAGGGACAGGGGCCTTTATGGCTACACCTTC.

There are a few counts of this clone. The rearrangement links TRBV5-1 to TRBJ2-5, with 12 bases fitting TRBD2. The J call may be faulty, since TRBJ2-7 better matches the DNA end. Germline V CDR1 and CDR2: SGHRS, YFSETQ. The CDR3 covers 15 residues. CDR3 sequence (DNA): TGCGCCAGCAGTCCACGGACTAGCGGGATCTACGAGCAGTACTTC. This gives the protein CASSPRTSGIYEQYF.

The V gene is TRBV25-1, the J gene TRBJ2-1, with TRBD2 matching 10 bases. CDR1 is MGHDK, CDR2 SYGVNS, per germline. The CDR3 is 13 amino acids. J was trimmed by 5 bases and V by 10 bases; bases with no gene match: 5. CDR3 bases: TGTGCCACCTGGACTAGCGGAGACAATGAGCAGTTCTTC. Translation: CATWTSGDNEQFF.

V is TRBV28 and J is TRBJ1-5; TRBD1 aligns across 7 bases. The germline V gene has CDR1 MDHEN and CDR2 SYDVKM. The CDR3 runs 14 residues. J gave up 2 bases and V 7 bases, and 5 bases lay outside the gene matches. The CDR3 nucleotides read TGTGCCAGCACGGAGACAGGGCGCAATCAGCCCCAGCATTTT. Its translation is CASTETGRNQPQHF.

This clone was picked up a small number of times. This sequence joins TRBV6-1 and TRBJ2-1; TRBD1 might be the D (6 bases). This CDR3 has 14 amino acids. CDR1 MNHNS and CDR2 SASEGT come from the germline V gene. V gave up 6 bases and J gave up 4 bases, with 13 bases separating them. CDR3 residues: CASRRTDSYNEQFF. In nucleotides, the CDR3 is TGTGCCAGCAGACGGACAGATTCTTACAATGAGCAGTTCTTC.

This clone was counted only a few times. The V call is TRBV7-9, the J call TRBJ2-1, with 10 bases that match TRBD2. The CDR3 extends over 18 amino acids. V gave up 0 bases and J gave up 5 bases; unmatched junction bases: 10. Germline V gene data show CDR1 as SEHNR and CDR2 as FQNEAQ (reference sequence). CDR3 DNA sequence: TGTGCCAGCAGCTTAGCGACGGGGGGACTAGCGACCCACAATGAGCAGTTCTTC. It translates to CASSLATGGLATHNEQFF. The whole variable domain, filled in from reference TRBV7-9 and TRBJ2-1, reads DTGVSQNPRHKITKRGQNVTFRCDPISEHNRLYWYRQTLGQGPEFLTYFQNEAQLEKSRLLSDRFSAERPKGSFSTLEIQRTEQGDSAMYLCASSLATGGLATHNEQFFGPGTRLTVL.

This clone was seen more than once but under ten times. This rearrangement joins TRBV16 to TRBJ1-1, with TRBD1 as a possible D gene (5 bases). CDR3 length equals 15 residues. Germline V lookup: CDR1 KGHSY, CDR2 FQNENV. V was trimmed by 1 base and J by 2 bases, leaving 11 bases between them. This chain's CDR3 is CASSQLERGNTEAFF. CDR3 nucleotides: TGTGCCAGCAGCCAATTGGAAAGGGGAAACACTGAAGCTTTCTTT.

This chain uses TRBV5-1 with TRBJ2-1; 12 bases match TRBD2. This CDR3 is built from 18 residues. Germline-derived CDR1 and CDR2 are SGHRS and YFSETQ. V lost 4 bases, J lost 0 bases, and 8 bases stayed unmatched. Here the CDR3 reads CASSPGLAGRTSYNEQFF. For the CDR3, the DNA is TGCGCCAGCAGCCCAGGACTAGCGGGGAGAACCTCCTACAATGAGCAGTTCTTC.

This clone was counted once. This rearrangement joins TRBV6-1 to TRBJ1-5; the D gene is possibly TRBD1 (5 bases). The CDR3 runs 12 residues. Germline loops: CDR1 MNHNS, CDR2 SASEGT. The V gene lost 9 bases and the J gene lost 5 bases, with 11 bases spanning the gap. CDR3 in DNA: TGTGCCAGTACGGGGGTTGATCAGCCCCAGCATTTT. Encoded protein: CASTGVDQPQHF.

The table lists this clone with a few counts. V and J are TRBV7-9 and TRBJ2-7; D possibly corresponds to TRBD1 (6 bases). V lost 5 bases, J lost 2 bases, and 13 bases lay in between. The CDR3 is made up of 14 amino acids. Germline V gene lookup returns CDR1 SEHNR and CDR2 FQNEAQ (reference sequence). The CDR3 nucleotides read TGTGCCAGCAGCCTGGGGGCTGAAACCTACGAGCAGTACTTC. It yields the protein CASSLGAETYEQYF.

The chain uses TRBV6-1 and TRBJ2-5; 11 nucleotides agree with TRBD2. Matching the DNA end better, TRBJ2-7 makes the J call doubtful. CDR1 is MNHNS and CDR2 is SASEGT in the germline V gene. The CDR3 extends over 16 amino acids. The CDR3: CASSESRTSGSHEQYF. The CDR3 bases are TGTGCCAGCAGTGAAAGCAGAACTAGCGGGAGCCACGAGCAGTACTTC.

The chain has TRBV4-1 and TRBJ2-4; D is possibly TRBD2 (6 bases). The germline CDR1 and CDR2 sequences are MGHRA and YSYEKL. The CDR3 has 16 amino acids. Trimming shortened V by 1 base and J by 1 base, and 11 bases separated the two germline ends. CDR3 amino acids: CASSQVGEVAKNIQYF. DNA for the CDR3: TGCGCCAGCAGCCAAGTAGGGGAGGTGGCCAAAAACATTCAGTACTTC.

The chain links TRBV28 to TRBJ2-5, with D possibly matching TRBD2 (6 bases). Trimming cost V 2 bases and J 5 bases, with 12 bases left between them. The CDR3 length is 14 residues. The germline CDR1 and CDR2 sequences are MDHEN and SYDVKM. CDR3 in amino acids: CASSLMRDSETQYF. CDR3 DNA: TGTGCCAGCAGTTTAATGCGGGATAGCGAGACCCAGTACTTC.

The chain recombines TRBV19 with TRBJ2-5, with 8 nucleotides matching TRBD1. In germline, CDR1 is LNHDA, CDR2 SQIVND (reference sequence). This CDR3 comprises 15 residues. J lost 3 bases, V lost 10 bases, and 13 bases had no gene match. The CDR3 region is CATKWGTGFEETQYF. CDR3 bases: TGTGCCACTAAATGGGGGACAGGCTTTGAAGAGACCCAGTACTTC.